These T cell receptor beta chains were read from a single sample in a study of T cell responses to AZD1222 COVID-19 vaccine. The assay was immunoSEQ multiplex PCR, and TCRdb's table has in-frame clones only and misses some. This sample carries approximately 70,000 clones, 88% of them seen once, and the ten largest clones take around 4.8%. The sample in question was peripheral blood, obtained 28 days after the second dose of the MenACWY control vaccine. These receptor sequences come from an adult who received the MenACWY meningococcal vaccine as a control. The CDR3 runs from the conserved cysteine through the conserved F or W. The D gene is left open where the match is weak. Part of the rows lack a size; the others show once, few, many or a class for expanded clones.

>TRBJ1-4|few|TRBV2|TRBD1
TGTGCCAGCAGTACGGGACAGGGTAATGAAAAACTGTTTTTT
CASSTGQGNEKLFF
>TRBJ1-1|-|TRBV7-3|-
TGTGCCAGCAGGAGGGACATAAACACTGAAGCTTTCTTT
CASRRDINTEAFF
>TRBJ1-4|-|TRBV19|-
TGTGCCAGTAGTAACCGGGGGCGCGATGAAAAACTGTTTTTT
CASSNRGRDEKLFF
>TRBJ2-7|-|TRBV10-3|-
TGTGCCATCAGTGGAGGTCAGACGGGACCCTACGAGCAGTACTTC
CAISGGQTGPYEQYF
>TRBJ1-1|once|TRBV30|-
TGTGCCTGGAAGGCAGGCTTGAACACTGAAGCTTTCTTT
CAWKAGLNTEAFF
>TRBJ1-4|-|TRBV6-5|TRBD1
TGTGCCAGCAGTTTCCGGGACAGGGTAGGAAAACTGTTTTTT
CASSFRDRVGKLFF
>TRBJ1-2|once|TRBV4-3|TRBD1
TGCGCCAGCAGCCACGTCTTCCCACAGGGGGCATTCCCCTATGGCTACACCTTC
CASSHVFPQGAFPYGYTF
>TRBJ1-3|-|TRBV7-2|-
TGTGCCAGCAGCTTAATGGGGGGCGGAAACACCATATATTTT
CASSLMGGGNTIYF
>TRBJ2-2|-|TRBV12-3/TRBV12-4|TRBD1
TGTGCCAGCACCGACAGGGGGCCCGGGGAGCTGTTTTTT
CASTDRGPGELFF
>TRBJ1-4|-|TRBV24-1|-
TGTGCCACCAGTGACTCTCAGGGGCAACTTGAAAAACTGTTTTTT
CATSDSQGQLEKLFF
>TRBJ2-5|-|TRBV6-5|TRBD1
TGTGCCAGCAGTTACTCGACAGGACAGGGGACCCAGTACTTC
CASSYSTGQGTQYF
>TRBJ2-7|-|TRBV6-1|-
TGTGCCAGCAGTGAAACAGATCCCTACGAGCAGTACTTC
CASSETDPYEQYF
>TRBJ1-1|-|TRBV28|-
TGTGCCAGCAGTCGTGCGGGGAACACTGAAGCTTTCTTT
CASSRAGNTEAFF
>TRBJ2-3|-|TRBV9|-
TGTGCCAGCAGCCCGATGATAGGTCTGGGATCTAGCACAGATACGCAGTATTTT
CASSPMIGLGSSTDTQYF
>TRBJ1-3|-|TRBV11-2|-
TGTGCCAGCAGCTTCGGGACTGGAAACACCATATATTTT
CASSFGTGNTIYF
>TRBJ2-2|few|TRBV27|TRBD1
TGTGCCAGCAGTTTCCGAGGGGGCTCCATCACCGGGGAGCTGTTTTTT
CASSFRGGSITGELFF
>TRBJ2-7|-|TRBV30|-
TGTGCCTGCCACGGGACGGGAGACTCCTACGAGCAGTACTTC
CACHGTGDSYEQYF
>TRBJ2-7|-|TRBV10-3|TRBD2
TGTGCCATCAGTGAGTCGGGAGGGTACGAGCAGTACTTC
CAISESGGYEQYF
>TRBJ2-3|-|TRBV24-1|-
TGTGCCACCAGTGATTTGTCAGGTGGTTCAGATACGCAGTATTTT
CATSDLSGGSDTQYF
>TRBJ2-1|-|TRBV5-1|-
TGCGCCAGCAGCTCCCAGGGTGAGGGCTACAATGAGCAGTTCTTC
CASSSQGEGYNEQFF
>TRBJ2-3|-|TRBV5-5|-
TGTGCCAGCAGCTTGCAGTGGGGCGATACGCAGTATTTT
CASSLQWGDTQYF
>TRBJ2-6|-|TRBV5-8|-
TGTGCCAGCAGCTTGGAGGGGGGAGCTGGGGCCAACGTCCTGACTTTC
CASSLEGGAGANVLTF
>TRBJ2-7|-|TRBV4-1|TRBD2
TGCGCCAGCAGCCAAGATATTAGCGGGAGATACGAGCAGTACTTC
CASSQDISGRYEQYF
>TRBJ2-1|-|TRBV9|-
TGTGCCAGCAGCATCCTGGGGCAGGGGGGCTCCTACAATGAGCAGTTCTTC
CASSILGQGGSYNEQFF
>TRBJ1-1|-|TRBV29-1|-
TGCAGCGTGGAGAAACAGGGGAACACTGAAGCTTTCTTT
CSVEKQGNTEAFF
>TRBJ2-7|once|TRBV28|TRBD1
TGTGCCAGCCGCATGGGACAGGGAAACTACGAGCAGTACTTC
CASRMGQGNYEQYF
>TRBJ2-6|-|TRBV19|-
TGTGCCAGTGAGCGCACAACTGGGGCCAACGTCCTGACTTTC
CASERTTGANVLTF
>TRBJ2-1|once|TRBV18|TRBD2
TGTGCCAGCTCACCATTGCGGGAGGACAATGAGCAGTTCTTC
CASSPLREDNEQFF
>TRBJ1-6|-|TRBV28|-
TGTGCCAGCAGTTTTGGCAGGGCTTCACCCCTCCACTTT
CASSFGRASPLHF
>TRBJ2-1|-|TRBV10-3|TRBD1
TGTGCCATCAGCCGTACCCCCGGGACAGCCCACAATGAGCAGTTCTTC
CAISRTPGTAHNEQFF
>TRBJ2-7|-|TRBV7-8|-
TGTGCCAGCAGCGGGGCCAGTGGAGAGCAGTACTTC
CASSGASGEQYF
>TRBJ1-2|-|TRBV28|-
TGTGCCACCCTCTCCCCCCAAGGCATTAACTATGGCTACACCTTC
CATLSPQGINYGYTF
>TRBJ2-7|-|TRBV7-9|TRBD1
TGTGCCAGCACCCAGGGGGTGGGTCCAAGCTCCTACGAGCAGTACTTC
CASTQGVGPSSYEQYF
>TRBJ1-3|-|TRBV3-1/TRBV3-2|TRBD1
TGTGCCAGCAGCCAAGGGGCAGGGGGGTTCTCTGGAAACACCATATATTTT
CASSQGAGGFSGNTIYF
>TRBJ2-4|-|TRBV19|-
TGTGCCAGTAGTATCCGGTGGGACACCTTCACGGAAAACATTCAGTACTTC
CASSIRWDTFTENIQYF
>TRBJ2-7|-|TRBV6-5|-
TGTGCCAGCAGACCTACTATCCAGCTCTACGAGCAGTACTTC
CASRPTIQLYEQYF
>TRBJ2-3|-|TRBV7-2|TRBD1
TGTGCCAGCAGCTTACCCCGAGAGGGGGCGCCGTCGTATTTT
CASSLPREGAPSYF
>TRBJ2-1|-|TRBV6-5|-
TGTGCCAGCAGTTACGACAGTCAGGGGAGGCAGTTCTTC
CASSYDSQGRQFF
>TRBJ1-2|-|TRBV5-4|-
TGTGCCAGCAGCTTGGGACAGCTCAACTATGGCTACACCTTC
CASSLGQLNYGYTF
>TRBJ2-1|-|TRBV5-6|-
TGTGCCAGCAGCTTGAGTTTATCGGGGACCAATGAGCAGTTCTTC
CASSLSLSGTNEQFF
>TRBJ2-3|-|TRBV7-6|TRBD1
TGTGCCAGCAGCTTTTTTGGGCGGGGGACAGGGGACAGCACAGATACGCAGTATTTT
CASSFFGRGTGDSTDTQYF
>TRBJ2-1|-|TRBV6-5|TRBD1
TGTGCCAGCAGTTCTACAGGGGGCGAGCAGTTCTTC
CASSSTGGEQFF
>TRBJ2-7|-|TRBV27|TRBD2
TGTGCCAGCAGTGGACTAGCGGGGCAAGCCTACGAGCAGTACTTC
CASSGLAGQAYEQYF